The source of this TCR beta chain is a study of Graves' ophthalmopathy and Graves' hyperthyroidism. Findings and caveats of the study: Blood shared most expanded thyroid clonotypes above 0.001 frequency.

The study excluded patients with other autoimmune diseases, uncontrolled infections, pregnancy or lactation. The germline CDR1 and CDR2 sequences are MNHEY and SVGEGT. This CDR3 is 15 amino acids long. Trimming removed 0 bases at V and 5 bases at J, with 13 bases between. Amplified material comprised TCR beta CDR3 regions derived from RNA transcripts. RT-PCR in the first round used HTBI primers; a second-round multiplex PCR followed. TCRdb used MiXCR to reprocess the multiplex PCR reads, holding one entry per CDR3 protein. Counted here are 1 million to 1.3 million distinct CDR3 sequences, about 35% occurring once; the ten biggest clones make up around 10%. This clonotype turned up a few times. Its antigen is unknown.

The TCR sequence derives from an adult man with Graves' hyperthyroidism. This chain joins TRBV6-2 or TRBV6-3 and TRBJ2-5, with D perhaps assigned TRBD1 or TRBD2 (6 bases each). Sequenced: peripheral blood or thyroid tissue (not recorded which). The CDR3 here is CASSYSRGVEETQYF. Here the CDR3 DNA reads TGTGCCAGCAGTTACTCGAGGGGGGTGGAGGAGACCCAGTACTTC.